This TCR beta chain is from a study of cytomegalovirus exposure and HLA in healthy donors. With respect to this clone: As yet, its antigen is unknown.

The PCR was carried out with 60 Vbeta primers and 13 Jbeta primers. The assay was immunoSEQ multiplex PCR, and TCRdb's table has in-frame clones only and misses some. Listed are 95,000 to 150,000 clones; approximately 2% falls within the top ten. The germline gives CDR1 MGHDK, CDR2 SYGVNS. J lost 0 bases, V lost 1 base, and 3 bases had no gene match. This CDR3 is 15 amino acids long. The study's findings and limits: Researchers counted approximately 160 TCR beta chains as cytomegalovirus-associated. Cytomegalovirus status was reportedly diagnosed by the classifier with high specificity and sensitivity.

The sequenced material came from PBMCs. The chain links TRBV25-1 to TRBJ2-7; 7 bases line up with TRBD1. This clonotype was obtained from a man aged 35-49 years in good health and CMV-seronegative. The chain's CDR3 is CASSEWTGSSYEQYF. CDR3 sequence (DNA): TGTGCCAGCAGTGAATGGACAGGTAGCTCCTACGAGCAGTACTTC.